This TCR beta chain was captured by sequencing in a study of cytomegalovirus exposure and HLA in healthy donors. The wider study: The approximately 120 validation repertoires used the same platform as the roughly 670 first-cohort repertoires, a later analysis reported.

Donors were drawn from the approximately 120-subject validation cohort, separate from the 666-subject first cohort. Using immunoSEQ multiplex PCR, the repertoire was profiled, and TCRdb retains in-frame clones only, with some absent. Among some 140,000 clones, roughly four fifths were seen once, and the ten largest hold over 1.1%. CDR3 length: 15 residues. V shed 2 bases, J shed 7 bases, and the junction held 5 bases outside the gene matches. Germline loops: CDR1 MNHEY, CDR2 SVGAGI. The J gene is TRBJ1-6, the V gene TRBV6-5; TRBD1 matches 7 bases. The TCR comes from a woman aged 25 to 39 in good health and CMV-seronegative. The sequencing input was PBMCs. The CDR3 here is CASSYQTGTNSPLHF. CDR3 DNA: TGTGCCAGCAGTTACCAGACAGGGACCAATTCACCCCTCCACTTT.